Only a few counts were recorded for the clone carrying this TCR beta chain. Its antigen is currently unknown. CDR1 is SQVTM and CDR2 is ANQGSEA in the germline V gene. Trimming pared 3 bases from V and 4 bases from J, leaving 10 bases between. This CDR3 region has 13 residues. The sample originates from a study of post-analysis software for immune sequencing data. Study-wide findings and caveats: About 5 TRBV segments were significantly more frequent in patients than in controls. TRBV5-6, TRBV5-1 and TRBV20-1 were among these segments. Patients with multiple sclerosis recorded significantly lower normalized Chao1 diversity than controls, the study found.

Prepared libraries of TCR beta cDNA carried unique molecular identifiers. A population of 1 to 10 million T cells gave rise to roughly 0.5 million cDNA molecules. Each CDR3 protein gets one entry after TCRdb re-called the PCR reads with MiXCR. The sample lists 700,000 to 800,000 distinct CDR3 sequences; 25% to 30% were seen once. The sample taken for sequencing was blood. V gene TRBV29-1 combines with J gene TRBJ1-3, with D unclear. This clonotype originated in a girl between 10 and 17 years old with multiple sclerosis. Written as DNA, the CDR3 is TGCAGCGTTGAGAGGGTTGGCGGAAACACCATATATTTT. It is translated as CSVERVGGNTIYF.